This T cell receptor beta chain was identified in a study of cytomegalovirus exposure and HLA in healthy donors. 13 Jbeta primers and 60 Vbeta primers were used for the PCR. Libraries were prepared by immunoSEQ multiplex PCR; TCRdb keeps only in-frame clonotypes and omits some of them. Here the sample spans 70,000 to 80,000 clones, 82% being singletons. A remark on this clone: Its antigen is not identified.

Study-wide findings and caveats: The study had only CMV serostatus as immune exposure information.

The sequenced material came from PBMCs. The clonotype comes from a man in his late teens or twenties in good health and CMV-seronegative.

CDR3 in DNA: TGTGCCAGCAGCTTTGGACAGGAGAACACTGAAGCTTTCTTT. Translating gives CASSFGQENTEAFF. V usage is TRBV9 and J usage is TRBJ1-1; 7 positions match TRBD1. The CDR3 loop spans 14 amino acids. V gave up 4 bases and J gave up 1 base; unmatched junction bases: 4. Germline CDR1 SGDLS, CDR2 YYNGEE.